The following is a T cell receptor (beta chain) sequence with its context. What it binds is unknown. PCR employed 60 Vbeta and 13 Jbeta primers. Sequencing used immunoSEQ multiplex PCR; TCRdb keeps in-frame clones, though not all of them. The sample includes 110,000 to 150,000 clones. This sample is drawn from a study of cytomegalovirus exposure and HLA in healthy donors. Study results and caveats: In a later analysis, donors in an Asian-associated ancestry cluster reportedly had fewer N-insertions in productive TCRs than the cohort mean. Researchers reportedly found TCR beta sequences accurately predicted most subjects' HLA-A and HLA-B alleles.

While unrecorded immune exposures were likely, the donors were nominally healthy when sampled. The CDR3 is made up of 16 amino acids. CDR1 SGDLS and CDR2 YYNGEE come from the germline V gene. Trimming stripped 3 bases from V and 7 bases from J, with 23 bases between. The sample comprised PBMCs. The receptor's source is a male donor in good health and CMV-seronegative. V usage is TRBV9 and J usage is TRBJ2-7; TRBD1 is a possible D gene (6 bases). The CDR3 DNA reads as TGTGCCAGCAGCGAATTAAGTGACAGGACTCGCGGGGAGCAGTACTTC. Protein product: CASSELSDRTRGEQYF.